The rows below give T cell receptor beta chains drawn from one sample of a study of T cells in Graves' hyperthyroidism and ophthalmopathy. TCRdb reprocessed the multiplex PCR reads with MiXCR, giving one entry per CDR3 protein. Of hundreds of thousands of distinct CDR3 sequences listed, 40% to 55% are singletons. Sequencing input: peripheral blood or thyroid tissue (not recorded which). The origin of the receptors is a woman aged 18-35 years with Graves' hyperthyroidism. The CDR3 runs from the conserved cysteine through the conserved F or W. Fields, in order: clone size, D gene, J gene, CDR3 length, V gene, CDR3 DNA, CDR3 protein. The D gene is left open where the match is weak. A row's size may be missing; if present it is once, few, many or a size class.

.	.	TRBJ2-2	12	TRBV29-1	TGCAGCGTTTTCCAGAACACCGGGGAGCTGTTTTTT	CSVFQNTGELFF
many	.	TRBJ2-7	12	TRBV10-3	TGTGCCATCTCGGCCGAAGACTACGAGCAGTACTTC	CAISAEDYEQYF
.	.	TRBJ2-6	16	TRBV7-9	TGTGCCAGCAGCTTGGGGACGTTGAACGGGGCCAACGTCCTGACTTTC	CASSLGTLNGANVLTF
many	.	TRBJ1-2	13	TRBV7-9	TGTGCCAGCAGTGATATGGGTAACTATGGCTACACCTTC	CASSDMGNYGYTF
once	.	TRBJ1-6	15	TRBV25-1	TGTGCCAGCTCTCAAGATATGGGATATAATTCACCCCTCCACTTT	CASSQDMGYNSPLHF
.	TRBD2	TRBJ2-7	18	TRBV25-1	TGCGCCAGCAGCCTTTCCGGACTAGCGGGAGGGCCTTCTTACGAGCAGTACTTC	CASSLSGLAGGPSYEQYF
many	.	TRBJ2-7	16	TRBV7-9	TGTGCCAGCAGTTTATCGACGGGGACGGAACCCTACGAGCAGTACTTC	CASSLSTGTEPYEQYF
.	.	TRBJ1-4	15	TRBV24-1	TGTGCCATCAGTGAGGAAGGGCATCCTAATGAAAAACTGTTTTTT	CAISEEGHPNEKLFF
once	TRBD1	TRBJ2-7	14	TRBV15	TGTGCCACCAGTCCAGGGGGCAGGGTTGGGGAGCAGTACTTC	CATSPGGRVGEQYF
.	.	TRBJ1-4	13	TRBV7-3	TGTGCCAGCAGCTTTGACCGGGGTGAAAAACTGTTTTTT	CASSFDRGEKLFF
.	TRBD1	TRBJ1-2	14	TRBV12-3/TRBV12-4	TGTGCCAGCGTACAGGGGCTTTCAGTCTATGGCTACACCTTC	CASVQGLSVYGYTF
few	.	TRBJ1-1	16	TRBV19	TGTGCCAGTAGTGGACAACGGGGGGCTGGAAGAACTGAAGCTTTCTTT	CASSGQRGAGRTEAFF
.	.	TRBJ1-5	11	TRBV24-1	TGTGCCACCAGTGACGCCAGGGCCCAGCATTTT	CATSDARAQHF
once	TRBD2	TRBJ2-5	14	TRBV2	TGTGCCAGCAGGACTAGCGGGAGCGGGGAGACCCAGTACTTC	CASRTSGSGETQYF
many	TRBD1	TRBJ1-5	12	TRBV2	TGTGCCAGCAAGGACAGGGAGTTCCCCCAGCATTTT	CASKDREFPQHF
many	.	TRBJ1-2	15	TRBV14	TGTGCCAGCAGCCAAGATTTCCCGGACCGCTATGGCTACACCTTC	CASSQDFPDRYGYTF
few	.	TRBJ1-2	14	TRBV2	TGTGCCAGCAGACCCGGGGGGGTAGGCTATGGCTACACCTTC	CASRPGGVGYGYTF
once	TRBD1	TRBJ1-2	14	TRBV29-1	TGCAGCGCAGCCGGGACAGGCCCTGGCTATGGCTACACCTTC	CSAAGTGPGYGYTF
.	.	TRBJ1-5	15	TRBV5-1	TGCGCCAGCAGCTCCAGACCGGGGAGGGATCAGCCCCAGCATTTT	CASSSRPGRDQPQHF
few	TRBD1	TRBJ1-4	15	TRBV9	TGTGCCAGCAGCGTGTTCGGGACAGGGGATGAAAAACTGTTTTTT	CASSVFGTGDEKLFF
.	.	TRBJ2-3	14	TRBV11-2	TGTGCCAGCAGCATCTACCTTAGCACAGATACGCAGTATTTT	CASSIYLSTDTQYF
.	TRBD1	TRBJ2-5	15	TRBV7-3	TGTGCCAGCAGCTTAGACAGGGCAAACAATCAGCCCCAGTACTTC	CASSLDRANNQPQYF
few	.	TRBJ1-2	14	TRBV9	TGTGCCAGCAGCGTAGGGGGACGAACTTCGGGCTACACCTTC	CASSVGGRTSGYTF
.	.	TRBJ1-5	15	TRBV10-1	TGCGCCAGCAGTGACCTCCCGGGTGGCAATCAGCCCCAGCATTTT	CASSDLPGGNQPQHF
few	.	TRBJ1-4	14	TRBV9	TGTGCCAGCAGCCCAGTACTTGGGAGTGAAAAACTGTTTTTT	CASSPVLGSEKLFF
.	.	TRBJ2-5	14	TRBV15	TGTGCCACCAGCAGAGATTTGGGGCAAGAGACCCAGTACTTC	CATSRDLGQETQYF
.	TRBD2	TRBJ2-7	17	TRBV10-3	TGTGCCATCAGTGAGTTCCCCGTTGCGGGGGAGGACGACGAGCAGTACTTC	CAISEFPVAGEDDEQYF
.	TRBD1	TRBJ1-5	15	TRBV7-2	TGTGCCAGCAGCCAAGAAGGACAGGGGGATCAGCCCCAGCATTTT	CASSQEGQGDQPQHF
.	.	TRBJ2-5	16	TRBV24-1	TGTGCCACCAGTGATGCGCCGGGCAGGGTGGGGGAGACCCAGTACTTC	CATSDAPGRVGETQYF
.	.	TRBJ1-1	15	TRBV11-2	TGCGCCAGCAGCCAAGGCAGCAGGGCGAACACTGAAGCTTTCTTT	CASSQGSRANTEAFF
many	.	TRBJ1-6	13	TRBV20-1	TGCAGTGCTAGAGACAGAGTACCTTCACCCCTCCACTTT	CSARDRVPSPLHF
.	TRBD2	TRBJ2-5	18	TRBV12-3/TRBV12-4	TGTGCCAGCAGGCGGGGGAACACCGGGACCTCAGGAGGAGAGACCCAGTACTTC	CASRRGNTGTSGGETQYF
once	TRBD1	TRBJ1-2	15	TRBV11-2	TGTGCCAGCAGCTTGTTCGGACAGGGGAGTCATGGCTACACCTTC	CASSLFGQGSHGYTF
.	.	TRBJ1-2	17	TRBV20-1	TGCAGTGCTAGAGATCGGGGGTGGGCGCCAACTAACTATGGCTACACCTTC	CSARDRGWAPTNYGYTF
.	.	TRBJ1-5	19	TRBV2	TGTGCCAGCAGTTTACAGGGACACCTGGGGGGGTACGGCAATCAGCCCCAGCATTTT	CASSLQGHLGGYGNQPQHF
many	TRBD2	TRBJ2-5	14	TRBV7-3	TGTGCCAGCGCAAGACTAGCGGGGGGCGAGACCCAGTACTTC	CASARLAGGETQYF
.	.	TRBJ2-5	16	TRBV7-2	TGTGCCAGCAGCTTATCCCCCCAGGCACCTCAAGAGACCCAGTACTTC	CASSLSPQAPQETQYF
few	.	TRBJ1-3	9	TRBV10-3	TGTGCCCCTATAAACACCATATATTTT	CAPINTIYF
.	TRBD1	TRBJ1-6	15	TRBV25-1	TGTGCCAGCAGCTCCCCTTCAGGGGGCGATTCACCCCTCCACTTT	CASSSPSGGDSPLHF
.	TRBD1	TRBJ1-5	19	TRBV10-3	TGTGCCAGCAGTTACACTTTCGGACAGGGGTTGGTGGAAAATCAGCCCCAGCATTTT	CASSYTFGQGLVENQPQHF
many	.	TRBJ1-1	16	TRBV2	TGTGCCAGCAGTGGATTTTACAGTGCGATGAACACTGAAGCTTTCTTT	CASSGFYSAMNTEAFF
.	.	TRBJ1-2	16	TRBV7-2	TGTGCCAGCAGTTACTGGGTAGGGGGGTTAGGCTATGGCTACACCTTC	CASSYWVGGLGYGYTF
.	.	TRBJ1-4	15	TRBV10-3	TGTGCCATCAGTGCGGGACTAGCAACTAATGAAAAACTGTTTTTT	CAISAGLATNEKLFF
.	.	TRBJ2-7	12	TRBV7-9	TGTGCCCTCCGGGGCCCGACTAACGAGCAGTACTTC	CALRGPTNEQYF